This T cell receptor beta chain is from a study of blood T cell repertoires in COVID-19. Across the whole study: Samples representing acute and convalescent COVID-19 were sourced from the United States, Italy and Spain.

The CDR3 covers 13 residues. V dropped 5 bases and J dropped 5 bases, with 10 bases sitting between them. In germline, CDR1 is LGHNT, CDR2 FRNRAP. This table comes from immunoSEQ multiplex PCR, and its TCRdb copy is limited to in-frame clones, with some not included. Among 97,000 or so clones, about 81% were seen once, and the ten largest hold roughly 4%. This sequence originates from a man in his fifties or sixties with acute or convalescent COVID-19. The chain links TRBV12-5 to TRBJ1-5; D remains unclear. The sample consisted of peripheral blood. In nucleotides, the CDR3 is TGTGCTAGTGGTCTGGATCTCGATCAGCCCCAGCATTTT. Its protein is CASGLDLDQPQHF.